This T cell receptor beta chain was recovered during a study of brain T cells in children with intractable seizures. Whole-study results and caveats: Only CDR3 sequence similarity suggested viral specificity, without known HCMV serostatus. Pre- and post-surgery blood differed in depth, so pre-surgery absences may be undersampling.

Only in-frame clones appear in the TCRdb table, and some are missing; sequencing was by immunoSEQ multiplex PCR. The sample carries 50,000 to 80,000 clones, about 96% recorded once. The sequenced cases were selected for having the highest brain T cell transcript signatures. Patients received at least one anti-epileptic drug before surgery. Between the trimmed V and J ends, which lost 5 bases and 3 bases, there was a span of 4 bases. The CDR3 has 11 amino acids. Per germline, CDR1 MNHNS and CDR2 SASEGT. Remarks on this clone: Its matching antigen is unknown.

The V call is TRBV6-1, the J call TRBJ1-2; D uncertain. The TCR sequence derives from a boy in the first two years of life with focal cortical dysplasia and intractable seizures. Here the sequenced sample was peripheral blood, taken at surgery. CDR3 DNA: TGTGCCAGCAGTTCAGACTATGGCTACACCTTC. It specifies CASSSDYGYTF.